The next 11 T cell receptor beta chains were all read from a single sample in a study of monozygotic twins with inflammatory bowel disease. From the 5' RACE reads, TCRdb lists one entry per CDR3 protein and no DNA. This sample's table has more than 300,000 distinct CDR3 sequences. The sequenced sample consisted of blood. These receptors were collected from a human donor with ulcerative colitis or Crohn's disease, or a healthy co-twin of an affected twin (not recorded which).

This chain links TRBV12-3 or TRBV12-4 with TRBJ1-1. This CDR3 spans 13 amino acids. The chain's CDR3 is CASSRNRNTEAFF.

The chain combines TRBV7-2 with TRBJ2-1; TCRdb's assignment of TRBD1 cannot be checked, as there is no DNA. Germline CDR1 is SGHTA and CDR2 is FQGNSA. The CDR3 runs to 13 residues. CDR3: CASSLARRAEQFF.

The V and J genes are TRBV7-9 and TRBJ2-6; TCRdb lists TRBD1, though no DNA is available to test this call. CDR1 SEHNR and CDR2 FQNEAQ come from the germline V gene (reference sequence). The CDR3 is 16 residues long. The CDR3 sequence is CASSLRSGGGANVLTF.

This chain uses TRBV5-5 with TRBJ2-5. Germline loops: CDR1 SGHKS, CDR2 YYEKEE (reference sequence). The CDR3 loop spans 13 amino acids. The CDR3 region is CASSLESGKTQYF. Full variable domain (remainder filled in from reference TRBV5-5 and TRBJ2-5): DAGVTQSPTHLIKTRGQQVTLRCSPISGHKSVSWYQQVLGQGPQFIFQYYEKEERGRGNFPDRFSARQFPNYSSELNVNALLLGDSALYLCASSLESGKTQYFGPGTRLLVL.

The CDR3 protein is CASSYRTEYEQYF. The chain uses TRBV6-2 or TRBV6-3 and TRBJ2-7; as DNA is missing, the TRBD1 call by TCRdb cannot be tested. Looked up from germline, CDR1 is MNHEY and CDR2 is SVGEGT. The CDR3 loop spans 13 amino acids.

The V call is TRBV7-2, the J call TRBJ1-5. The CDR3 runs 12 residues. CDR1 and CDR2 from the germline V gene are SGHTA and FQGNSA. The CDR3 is CASRSIFGPQHF.

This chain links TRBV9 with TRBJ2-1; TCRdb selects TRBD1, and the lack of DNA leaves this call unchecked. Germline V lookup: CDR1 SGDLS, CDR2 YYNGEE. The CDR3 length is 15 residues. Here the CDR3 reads CASSGPRETNNEQFF.

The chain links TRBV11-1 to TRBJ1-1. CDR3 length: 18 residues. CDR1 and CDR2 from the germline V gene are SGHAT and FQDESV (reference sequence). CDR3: CASSLEGSGGPSNTEAFF.

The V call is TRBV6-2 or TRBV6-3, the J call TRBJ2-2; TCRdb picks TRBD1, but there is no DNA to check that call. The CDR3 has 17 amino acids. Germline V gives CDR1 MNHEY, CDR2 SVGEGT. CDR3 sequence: CASSLTPGQESTGELFF.

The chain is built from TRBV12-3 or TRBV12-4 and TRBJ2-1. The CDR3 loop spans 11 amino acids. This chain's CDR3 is CASSLRNEQFF.

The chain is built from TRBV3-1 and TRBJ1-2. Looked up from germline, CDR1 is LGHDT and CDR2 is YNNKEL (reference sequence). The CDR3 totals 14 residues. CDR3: CASSQVSAAYGYTF. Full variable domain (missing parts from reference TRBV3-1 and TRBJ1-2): DTAVSQTPKYLVTQMGNDKSIKCEQNLGHDTMYWYKQDSKKFLKIMFSYNNKELIINETVPNRFSPKSPDKAHLNLHINSLELGDSAVYFCASSQVSAAYGYTFGSGTRLTVV.